This entry is about one T cell receptor beta chain. What it binds is not known. The data belong to a study of cytomegalovirus exposure and HLA in healthy donors. The study, taken as a whole, reports: The sole available immune exposure information was CMV serostatus. In a later analysis, the majority of CMV-associated beta chains seemingly showed HLA restriction.

Germline loops: CDR1 MDHEN, CDR2 SYDVKM. The junction had 8 bases not matched to a gene; V was cut back by 4 bases and J by 11 bases. CDR3 length: 13 amino acids. Primers included in the PCR were 60 Vbeta and 13 Jbeta primers. Clones were sequenced by immunoSEQ multiplex PCR, and TCRdb holds only the in-frame ones, with some missing. The sample yields over 150,000 clones, 70% to 80% seen once. The chain links TRBV28 to TRBJ1-1, with 9 bases identical to TRBD1. The TCR sequence derives from a man aged 30 to 45 in good health and CMV-seropositive. Material: PBMCs. The CDR3 sequence is CASSSGQGVLAFF. The CDR3, as DNA: TGTGCCAGCAGTTCGGGACAGGGAGTTTTGGCTTTCTTT.